Shown below are 15 T cell receptor beta chains from a single sample sequenced in a study of blood T cells in healthy people across ages (dated by TCRdb to about 2015). Library prep was done by 5' RACE. These reads were obtained on an Illumina HiSeq 2500. A second PCR of roughly 6 to 11 cycles was run with a J-beta primer mix and a sample-barcoded 5' primer. TCRdb reran the public reads through fastp at Q25 and MiXCR, keeping productive beta chains. Here each entry gathers all rows of one CDR3 protein and keeps the most common genes and DNA. A total of about 1,500,000 distinct CDR3 sequences appear in this sample, approximately 28% of them only once. The ten largest clonotypes hold 7.7% of the sample. The sequenced material came from blood. The receptor set was obtained from a woman in her 30s in good health.

Concerning this clonotype: Compared with germline, one end of the junction differs, possibly owing to a read error. This chain connects TRBV28 to TRBJ1-1; D uncertain. The germline V gene has CDR1 MDHEN and CDR2 SYDVKM. The CDR3 loop spans 12 amino acids. DNA for the CDR3: TGTGCCAGCACCTTCGCCCCATATGAAGCTTGCTTT. This gives the protein CASTFAPYEACF. The full variable domain, completed using reference TRBV28 and TRBJ1-1, is DVKVTQSSRYLVKRTGEKVFLECVQDMDHENMFWYRQDPGLGLRLIYFSYDVKMKEKGDIPEGYSVSREKKERFSLILESASTNQTSMYLCASTFAPYEACFGQGTRLTVV.

In this sample, this clonotype turned up a few times. The rearrangement uses TRBV3-1 and TRBJ2-1; 11 nucleotides agree with TRBD2. V gave up 0 bases and J gave up 2 bases; unmatched junction bases: 0. From germline, CDR1 is LGHDT and CDR2 YNNKEL (reference sequence). This CDR3 is built from 16 residues. The CDR3: CASSQELAGAYNEQFF. DNA of the CDR3: TGTGCCAGCAGCCAAGAACTAGCGGGGGCCTACAATGAGCAGTTCTTC.

This clonotype was observed a handful of times. The rearrangement uses TRBV5-6 and TRBJ2-1; weak D call: TRBD1 (6 bases). V lost 1 base and J lost 8, with 13 bases in between. The germline V gene encodes CDR1 SGHDT and CDR2 YYEEEE. This CDR3 spans 14 amino acids. CDR3 amino acids: CASSLMGDMDEQFF. The DNA of the CDR3 is TGTGCCAGCAGCTTGATGGGGGACATGGATGAGCAGTTCTTC. The full variable domain, completed using reference TRBV5-6 and TRBJ2-1, is DAGVTQSPTHLIKTRGQQVTLRCSPKSGHDTVSWYQQALGQGPQFIFQYYEEEERQRGNFPDRFSGHQFPNYSSELNVNALLLGDSALYLCASSLMGDMDEQFFGPGTRLTVL.

The chain combines TRBV15 with TRBJ1-5; no reliable D call. This CDR3 region has 13 residues. Trimming removed 0 bases at V and 8 bases at J, with 8 bases between. Germline assignment: CDR1 LNHNV and CDR2 YYDKDF (reference sequence). The CDR3 DNA reads as TGTGCCACCAGCAGAGATTACGGAGAGCCCCAGCATTTT. It is translated as CATSRDYGEPQHF.

The chain is built from TRBV2 and TRBJ2-3, with 8 bases that match TRBD1. Germline CDR1 and CDR2: SNHLY and FYNNEI. Germline trimming cut 5 bases from V and 10 bases from J; bases unmatched to any gene: 20. CDR3 length: 17 amino acids. In DNA form, the CDR3 reads TGTGCCAGCAGTTCCTCCCTTGGGGACAGGAGGTCTTGGGCGCAGTATTTT. Protein product: CASSSSLGDRRSWAQYF. The complete variable domain, with remaining parts taken from reference TRBV2 and TRBJ2-3, reads EPEVTQTPSHQVTQMGQEVILRCVPISNHLYFYWYRQILGQKVEFLVSFYNNEISEKSEIFDDQFSVERPDGSNFTLKIRSTKLEDSAMYFCASSSSLGDRRSWAQYFGPGTRLTVL.

This chain uses TRBV5-5 with TRBJ1-1, with D unclear. The CDR3 runs 15 residues. Deletions cut 6 bases from V and 0 bases from J, with 15 bases between. Germline values: CDR1 SGHKS, CDR2 YYEKEE (reference sequence). This CDR3 is CASKRLGDVNTEAFF. The DNA of the CDR3 is TGTGCCAGCAAAAGGCTCGGTGACGTGAACACTGAAGCTTTCTTT.

The sample holds a few counts of this clonotype. One end of the junction fails to match germline, which may point to a read error. The chain combines TRBV2 with TRBJ1-5, with 9 bases aligning to TRBD1. The CDR3 contains 14 residues. Germline V gene sequence: CDR1 SNHLY, CDR2 FYNNEI. The DNA of the CDR3 is TGTGCCAGCAGGAGGGACAGGGTCAATCAGCCCCGGCATTTT. Protein: CASRRDRVNQPRHF. The full variable domain, its missing parts supplied by reference TRBV2 and TRBJ1-5, is EPEVTQTPSHQVTQMGQEVILRCVPISNHLYFYWYRQILGQKVEFLVSFYNNEISEKSEIFDDQFSVERPDGSNFTLKIRSTKLEDSAMYFCASRRDRVNQPRHFGDGTRLSIL.

The DNA for the CDR3 is TGTGCCAGCAGCTTAGAAGGTATTGGGCTAGCGGGATTAGCAGAGACCCAGTACTTC. This codes for CASSLEGIGLAGLAETQYF. The chain joins TRBV7-2 to TRBJ2-5, with 9 bases lining up with TRBD2. Germline values: CDR1 SGHTA, CDR2 FQGNSA. This CDR3 contains 19 residues. The V and J ends lost 1 base and 4 bases, in that order; junction bases with no gene match: 16. Looking up the rest from reference TRBV7-2 and TRBJ2-5 gives the full variable domain: GAGVSQSPSNKVTEKGKDVELRCDPISGHTALYWYRQSLGQGLEFLIYFQGNSAPDKSGLPSDRFSAERTGGSVSTLTIQRTQQEDSAVYLCASSLEGIGLAGLAETQYFGPGTRLLVL.

Comment on this clonotype: The junction departs from the called germline gene at one end, perhaps through a read error. The V gene is TRBV20-1, the J gene TRBJ2-1, with D perhaps TRBD2 (5 bases). This CDR3 region has 15 residues. The V gene's germline CDR1 is DFQATT and CDR2 SNEGSKA (reference sequence). CDR3 region: CSTRPPSRARNEQFF. The CDR3, as DNA: TGCAGTACTAGACCTCCCTCCCGGGCCAGGAATGAGCAGTTCTTC.

The chain's CDR3 is CSATGARPRSEQFF. In DNA form, the CDR3 reads TGCAGTGCTACCGGTGCGCGGCCGAGATCGGAGCAGTTCTTC. The chain uses TRBV20-1 and TRBJ2-1; D is unclear. The germline CDR1 and CDR2 sequences are DFQATT and SNEGSKA (reference sequence). The V end lost 4 bases, the J end lost 10 bases, and 20 bases lay between the germline ends. The CDR3 totals 14 residues.

This clonotype appeared many times. This CDR3 is CAISGNLYEQYF. Here the CDR3 DNA reads TGTGCCATCAGTGGGAATCTCTACGAGCAGTACTTC. The chain links TRBV10-3 to TRBJ2-7; D is undetermined. From germline, CDR1 is ENHRY and CDR2 SYGVKD. This CDR3 has 12 amino acids. Trimming stripped 4 bases from V and 3 bases from J, with 7 bases between.

J is TRBJ2-5 and V is TRBV7-8, with 12 bases lining up with TRBD2. CDR3 size: 15 residues. Germline lookup yields CDR1 SGHVS and CDR2 FQNEAQ. After removal of 5 bases from V and 3 bases from J, the junction contained 4 bases not matched to a gene. The CDR3 here is CASSRLAGEEETQYF. DNA for the CDR3: TGTGCCAGCAGCCGACTAGCGGGAGAGGAAGAGACCCAGTACTTC.

J is TRBJ2-1 and V is TRBV19; 7 bases are shared with TRBD1. V dropped 0 bases and J dropped 5; count of bases not matched to a gene: 4. Looked up from germline, CDR1 is LNHDA and CDR2 is SQIVND (reference sequence). The CDR3 runs 15 residues. CDR3 in DNA: TGTGCCAGTAGTATAGATAGGGGACAGCACAATGAGCAGTTCTTC. This translates into CASSIDRGQHNEQFF.

This clonotype turned up a few times. The CDR3: CASSSNPSGIGYEQFF. Here the CDR3 DNA reads TGCGCCAGCAGCTCGAACCCCAGCGGGATTGGCTATGAGCAGTTCTTC. The rearrangement links TRBV5-1 to TRBJ2-1; 7 nucleotides line up with TRBD2. Germline-derived CDR1 and CDR2 are SGHRS and YFSETQ. The length of the CDR3 is 16 residues. After removal of 3 bases from V and 8 bases from J, the junction contained 14 bases not matched to a gene. The full variable domain, rest sourced from reference TRBV5-1 and TRBJ2-1, is KAGVTQTPRYLIKTRGQQVTLSCSPISGHRSVSWYQQTPGQGLQFLFEYFSETQRNKGNFPGRFSGRQFSNSRSEMNVSTLELGDSALYLCASSSNPSGIGYEQFFGPGTRLTVL.

This clonotype was detected only a few times. The CDR3 here is CASSQETHNRGSTTFF. The CDR3 DNA sequence: TGTGCCAGCAGCCAAGAAACCCACAACAGGGGTTCGACAACTTTCTTT. This chain connects TRBV7-6 to TRBJ1-1; 7 nucleotides match TRBD1. The V gene end was trimmed by 5 bases and the J gene end by 12 bases; junction bases not matched to a gene: 21. The length of the CDR3 is 16 residues. Germline CDR1 SGHVS, CDR2 FNYEAQ.